This TCR beta chain derives from a study of blood T cell repertoires in COVID-19. Study context: Whether acute or convalescent, the COVID-19 samples came from the United States, Italy and Spain. Sources were T cells, B-cell-depleted T cells, or PBMCs; the material itself was cDNA or gDNA.

Original methodology: Counts of nucleated cells, estimated from reference gene primer amplification, were obtained. Some clones are missing from TCRdb's copy, which holds only in-frame ones; the method was immunoSEQ multiplex PCR. That table furnishes V, J and clone size, whereas the DNA furnished D and trimming. The sample lists 250,000 to 300,000 clones; roughly 88% were seen once. Germline-derived CDR1 and CDR2 are SGDLS and YYNGEE. The CDR3 has 14 residues. Trimming stripped 0 bases from V and 9 bases from J, with 13 bases between. The Seattle patients joined while their infection was active and were tracked longitudinally afterward.

The receptor was derived from a woman in her 70s with COVID-19, enrolled during active disease. Input material: peripheral blood. The chain is built from TRBV9 and TRBJ2-4; D perhaps matches TRBD1 (6 bases). As DNA, the CDR3 is TGTGCCAGCAGCGTAGGTTCCAGCAGGGGCATTCAGTACTTC. Protein sequence: CASSVGSSRGIQYF.